This T cell receptor (beta chain) was sequenced for a study of CD8+ T cells in alopecia areata. Study-wide context: The duration of tofacitinib was 6 to 18 months, with 6 months off drug afterward. Regarding the study as a whole: Sequencing of scalp tissue also captures the resident alphabeta T cells of normal skin.

Extracted RNA was reverse transcribed into cDNA, the sequencing template. The repertoire was sequenced with immunoSEQ multiplex PCR; TCRdb's copy has only in-frame clones and lacks some. The sample includes 60,000 to 70,000 clones, roughly 44% of them seen just once. The CDR3 runs to 12 residues. V lost 2 bases and J 6 bases, leaving 4 bases between the germline ends. The V gene's germline CDR1 is LNHDA and CDR2 SQIVND (reference sequence). This clone was picked up a small number of times. Its antigen is not known. Peripheral blood and lesional scalp punch biopsies came from alopecia areata patients. Starting from PBMCs, sorting isolated CD4+ and CD8+ T cells.

The sequence was obtained from a human donor with alopecia areata. The sequenced sample was CD8+ T cells sorted from blood, obtained at week 0. V usage is TRBV19 and J usage is TRBJ2-2; unclear D gene. CDR3 region: CASSIPPGELFF. The CDR3 region has the DNA TGTGCCAGTAGTATACCCCCCGGGGAGCTGTTTTTT.